This TCR beta chain was sequenced in a study of blood T cell repertoires in COVID-19. Whole-study context: Sources were T cells, B-cell-depleted T cells, or PBMCs; the material itself was cDNA or gDNA.

Germline loops: CDR1 SEHNR, CDR2 FQNEAQ (reference sequence). V lost 4 bases and J lost 2; bases outside the gene matches: 8. This CDR3 is 16 amino acids long. The study drew participants aged about 18 to 89 years from some 24 US areas. The assay was immunoSEQ multiplex PCR, and TCRdb's table has in-frame clones only and misses some. The table shows 350,000 to 450,000 clones, with 70% to 90% occurring only once. The sequence derives from a woman aged 18-29 years who had been exposed to COVID-19. Material for sequencing was PBMCs or T cells enriched from blood (not recorded which). The V gene is TRBV7-9, the J gene TRBJ2-5, with 9 bases matching TRBD2. In DNA, the CDR3 is TGTGCCAGCAGCTACGGAAGCGGGGGGAGGCAAGAGACCCAGTACTTC. It is translated as CASSYGSGGRQETQYF.